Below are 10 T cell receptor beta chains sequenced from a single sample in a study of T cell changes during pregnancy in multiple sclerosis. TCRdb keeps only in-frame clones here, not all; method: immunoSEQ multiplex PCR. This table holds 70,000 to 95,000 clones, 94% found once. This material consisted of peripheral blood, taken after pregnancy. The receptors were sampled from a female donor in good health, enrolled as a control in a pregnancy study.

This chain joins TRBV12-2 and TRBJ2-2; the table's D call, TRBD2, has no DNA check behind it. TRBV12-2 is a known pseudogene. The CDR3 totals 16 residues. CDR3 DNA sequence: TGTGCAAGTCGCTTAGGAATAGCTCCGGACACCGGGGAGCTGTTTTTT. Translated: CASRLGIAPDTGELFF.

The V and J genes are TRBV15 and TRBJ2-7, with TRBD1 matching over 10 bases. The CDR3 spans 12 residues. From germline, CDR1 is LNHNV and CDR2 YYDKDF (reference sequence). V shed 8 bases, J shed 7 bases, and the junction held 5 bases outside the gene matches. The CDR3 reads CATGDRGWEQYF. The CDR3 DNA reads TGTGCCACCGGGGACAGGGGTTGGGAGCAGTACTTC.

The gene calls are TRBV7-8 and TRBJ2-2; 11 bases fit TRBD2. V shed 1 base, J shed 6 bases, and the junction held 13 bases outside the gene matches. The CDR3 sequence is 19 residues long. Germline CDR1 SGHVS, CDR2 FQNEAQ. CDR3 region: CASSLGRLAGSEGAGELFF. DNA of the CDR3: TGTGCCAGCAGCTTAGGTCGACTAGCGGGGTCTGAAGGTGCCGGGGAGCTGTTTTTT.

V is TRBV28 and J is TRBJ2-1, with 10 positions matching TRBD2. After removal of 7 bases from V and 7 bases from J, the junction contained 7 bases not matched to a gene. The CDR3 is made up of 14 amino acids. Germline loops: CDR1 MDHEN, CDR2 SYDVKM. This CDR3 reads CASKSSGSRNEQFF. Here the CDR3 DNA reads TGTGCCAGCAAATCTAGCGGGAGTAGGAATGAGCAGTTCTTC. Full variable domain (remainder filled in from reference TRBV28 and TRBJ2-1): DVKVTQSSRYLVKRTGEKVFLECVQDMDHENMFWYRQDPGLGLRLIYFSYDVKMKEKGDIPEGYSVSREKKERFSLILESASTNQTSMYLCASKSSGSRNEQFFGPGTRLTVL.

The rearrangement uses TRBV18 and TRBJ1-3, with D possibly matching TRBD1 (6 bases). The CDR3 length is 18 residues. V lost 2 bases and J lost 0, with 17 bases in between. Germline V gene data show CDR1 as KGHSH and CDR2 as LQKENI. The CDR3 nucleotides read TGTGCCAGCTCACCAGTAAACTTCAGGGGAGACTCTGGAAACACCATATATTTT. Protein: CASSPVNFRGDSGNTIYF.

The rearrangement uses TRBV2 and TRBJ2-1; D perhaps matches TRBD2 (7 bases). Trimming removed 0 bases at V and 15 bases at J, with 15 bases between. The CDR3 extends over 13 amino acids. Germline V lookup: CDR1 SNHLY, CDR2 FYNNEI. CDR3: CASSEAFGGGGFF. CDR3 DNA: TGTGCCAGCAGTGAAGCATTCGGGGGAGGGGGGTTCTTC.

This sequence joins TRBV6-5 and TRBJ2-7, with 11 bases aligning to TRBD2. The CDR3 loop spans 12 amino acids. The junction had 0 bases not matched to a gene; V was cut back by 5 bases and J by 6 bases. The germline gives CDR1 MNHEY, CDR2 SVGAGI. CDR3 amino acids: CASSGLAGEQYF. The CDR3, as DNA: TGTGCCAGCAGTGGACTAGCGGGCGAGCAGTACTTC.

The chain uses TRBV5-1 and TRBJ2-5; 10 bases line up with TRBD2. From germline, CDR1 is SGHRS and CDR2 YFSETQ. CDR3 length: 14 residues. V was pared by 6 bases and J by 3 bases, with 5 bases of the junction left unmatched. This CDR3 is CASTRGTSEETQYF. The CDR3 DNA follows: TGCGCCAGCACCCGGGGGACTAGCGAAGAGACCCAGTACTTC.

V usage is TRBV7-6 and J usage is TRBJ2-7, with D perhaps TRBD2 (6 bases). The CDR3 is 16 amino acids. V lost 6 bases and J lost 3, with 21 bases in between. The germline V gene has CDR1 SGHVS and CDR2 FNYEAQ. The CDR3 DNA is TGTGCCAGCAGTCGCGGACGTGGGACTCTCTTCTACGAGCAGTACTTC. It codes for CASSRGRGTLFYEQYF.

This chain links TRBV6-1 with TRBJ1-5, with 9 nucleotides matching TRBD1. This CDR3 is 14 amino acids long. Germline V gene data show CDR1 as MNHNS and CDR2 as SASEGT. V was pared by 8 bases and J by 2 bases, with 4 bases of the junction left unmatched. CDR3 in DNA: TGTGCCAGCTTGGGACAGGGCGGCAATCAGCCCCAGCATTTT. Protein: CASLGQGGNQPQHF.